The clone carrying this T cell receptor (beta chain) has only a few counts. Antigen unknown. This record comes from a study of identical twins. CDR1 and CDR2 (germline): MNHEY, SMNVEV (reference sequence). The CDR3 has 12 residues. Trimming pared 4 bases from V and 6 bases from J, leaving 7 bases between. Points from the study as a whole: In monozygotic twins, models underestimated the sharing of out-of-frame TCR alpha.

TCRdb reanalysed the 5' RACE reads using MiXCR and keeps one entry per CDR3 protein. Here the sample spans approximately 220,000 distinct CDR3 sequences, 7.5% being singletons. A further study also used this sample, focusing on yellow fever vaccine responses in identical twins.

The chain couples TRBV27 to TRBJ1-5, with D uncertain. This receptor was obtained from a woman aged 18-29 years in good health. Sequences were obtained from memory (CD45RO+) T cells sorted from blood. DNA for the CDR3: TGTGCCAGCAGTTCCCACGGTCAGCCCCAGCATTTT. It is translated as CASSSHGQPQHF.